This TCR beta chain was sequenced in a study of shared clonotypes between healthy human individuals. Running of the assay took place at deep level. Repertoires were generated with immunoSEQ multiplex PCR, while TCRdb's copy carries only in-frame clones and drops some. Seen here are over a million clones, about 77% observed once, and the top ten hold over 1.3%. Adult donors, all healthy and HIV-negative, had no recent acute infections or vaccinations. General study findings and limits: Despite large depth, sorted-subset datasets appeared incompletely sequenced. The represented genetic and exposure-history diversity was limited by the small number of donors.

Trimming removed 0 bases at V and 2 bases at J, with 10 bases between. The germline gives CDR1 SGHNT, CDR2 YYREEE (reference sequence). The CDR3 contains 15 residues. In regard to this clone: Its antigen is not identified.

Sequencing was performed on memory CD4+ T cells sorted from blood. Subset of the sample: CD45RA-negative fraction. The rearrangement links TRBV5-4 to TRBJ2-3; D is undetermined. The TCR comes from a man aged 18 to 35 in good health. CDR3 protein: CASSLGLDPTDTQYF. The CDR3, as DNA: TGTGCCAGCAGCTTGGGTCTAGATCCCACAGATACGCAGTATTTT.